The clone carrying this TCR beta chain appeared a few times. Antigen: not known. The data are from a study of T-cell reconstitution after alpha-beta-depleted transplantation in children. Findings of the study overall: At day 60, the high TCRbeta diversity found in some patients originated from recipient T cells and thymic progenitors that had survived. Among T cells one year after transplant, newly produced cells accounted for most counts and diversity. Reportedly, roughly two months post-transplant, alpha-beta T cells arose from several hundred expanded graft clones.

The TCRbeta library was prepared with unique molecular identifiers. Each CDR3 protein is one row after TCRdb ran MiXCR on the PCR reads. The table shows approximately 300,000 distinct CDR3 sequences, with roughly 8.2% occurring only once. Losses at the gene ends were 6 bases for V and 3 bases for J; bases not matched to a gene: 11. The CDR3 has 17 amino acids. Source: peripheral blood, taken 360 days after TCRalphabeta/CD19-depleted stem cell transplant. V is TRBV12-3 or TRBV12-4 and J is TRBJ1-6; the match to TRBD1 covers 7 bases. This clonotype was sampled from a female patient aged 2-9 years who had a stem cell transplant for Fanconi anemia, so the T cells may come from the graft donor. The chain's CDR3 is CASRHQQGIGYNSPLHF. Written as DNA, the CDR3 is TGTGCCAGCAGGCACCAACAGGGGATCGGCTATAATTCACCCCTCCACTTT.